Below, one T cell receptor beta chain is given with its context. Measured with immunoSEQ multiplex PCR; TCRdb has only the in-frame clones, and not every one. This sample carries 80,000 or so clones, about 91% of them seen once, and the ten largest clones take over 1.1%. The CDR3 is 15 residues long. V lost 3 bases and J lost 4, with 16 bases in between. From germline, CDR1 is SGHRS and CDR2 YFSETQ. These data are taken from a study of T cell changes during pregnancy in multiple sclerosis. The sample in question was peripheral blood, obtained before pregnancy. This receptor was taken from a female donor with multiple sclerosis, enrolled in a pregnancy study. The chain carries TRBV5-1 and TRBJ1-1; TRBD1 might be the D (6 bases). The CDR3 region has the DNA TGCGCCAGCAGCTGGGGGCAGGTTCACAGCACTGAAGCTTTCTTT. It encodes CASSWGQVHSTEAFF.